These T cell receptor beta chains were read from a single sample in a study of brain T cells in children with intractable seizures. Libraries were prepared by immunoSEQ multiplex PCR; TCRdb keeps only in-frame clonotypes and omits some of them. This sample yields about 340,000 clones, of which over 90% are seen a single time; about 5.8% belongs to the top ten. Source: peripheral blood, taken roughly 5 months after surgery. The receptors originated from a boy under two years old with tuberous sclerosis and intractable seizures. Both conserved end residues are part of each CDR3. Where a row states a size, it is once, few, many or the class of an expanded clone; other rows omit it.

V	length	size	J	CDR3
TRBV6-5	14	-	TRBJ1-3	CASSKTGVGNTIYF
TRBV15	13	-	TRBJ1-6	CATSRYRGSPLHF
TRBV25-1	11	-	TRBJ2-1	CASRRGVEQFF
TRBV19	15	-	TRBJ2-1	CASSIGREVMGEQFF
TRBV3-1/TRBV3-2	15	-	TRBJ2-5	CASSQDPQPQETQYF
TRBV7-9	17	-	TRBJ2-3	CASSRSGTSGDTDTQYF
TRBV13	15	-	TRBJ2-1	CASRSSASSYNEQFF
TRBV30	13	-	TRBJ2-1	CAWDHGTSGEQFF
TRBV2	15	-	TRBJ2-3	CASRGLEVSTDTQYF
TRBV24-1	14	-	TRBJ1-1	CATRGTRGNTEAFF
TRBV7-9	15	-	TRBJ1-6	CASSLSGTGYSPLHF
TRBV20-1	15	-	TRBJ1-1	CSASPQGAFYTEAFF
TRBV11-2	14	-	TRBJ2-7	CASSRTPWGIEQYF
TRBV2	15	-	TRBJ2-7	CASSGGTSGGLEQYF
TRBV6-5	12	-	TRBJ1-2	CASMGWLYGYTF
TRBV11-3	15	-	TRBJ2-5	CASSLGLAPEETQYF
TRBV9	14	-	TRBJ1-3	CASSVAVAGNTIYF
TRBV6-2/TRBV6-3	15	-	TRBJ2-7	CASSYSPAEGYEQYF
TRBV7-6	17	-	TRBJ2-1	CASSHTPPSGDYNEQFF
TRBV14	13	-	TRBJ2-7	CASTPGGSYEQYF
TRBV19	14	once	TRBJ1-1	CASSPPILNTEAFF
TRBV7-3	13	-	TRBJ2-3	CASSPSRDEKQYF
TRBV6-5	15	-	TRBJ1-1	CASSRHTTGHTEAFF
TRBV7-9	14	-	TRBJ1-6	CASSLPGENSPLHF
TRBV9	16	-	TRBJ2-7	CASSPQPLAGAYEQYF
TRBV28	14	-	TRBJ1-1	CASSYRNDWAEAFF
TRBV3-1/TRBV3-2	16	-	TRBJ1-2	CASSQKTGGASEGYTF
TRBV29-1	12	-	TRBJ2-7	CSVGDALYEQYF